This T cell receptor (beta chain) was sequenced during a study of identical twins. Study observations and caveats: An excess of low generation probability was shown by twin-shared out-of-frame alpha sequences.

Template switching added a universal primer binding site, and final cDNA carried unique molecular identifiers. TCRdb redid the calling of the 5' RACE reads with MiXCR, one entry per CDR3 protein. In the table there are roughly 750,000 distinct CDR3 sequences, approximately 21% of which are singletons. Trimming shortened V by 6 bases and J by 7 bases, and 10 bases separated the two germline ends. Per the germline V gene, CDR1 is SGDLS and CDR2 is YYNGEE. This CDR3 contains 11 residues. Worth noting for this clonotype: Its matching antigen is unknown.

These data are also associated with another study on T cells expressing NK-cell markers. That work states: TCR beta repertoires came from sorted CD3+CD56+NKG2C+, CD3+CD56+NKG2C- and CD3+CD56-NKG2C+ T cells. The authors restricted sorting to alpha-beta TCR T cells with an anti-gamma-delta TCR antibody in several experiments.

The clonotype comes from a woman younger than 35 in good health. Material for sequencing was PBMCs. The chain uses TRBV9 and TRBJ1-1, with D maybe TRBD1 (5 bases). CDR3 residues: CASKRGNEAFF. CDR3 coding DNA: TGTGCCAGCAAGCGGGGGAATGAAGCTTTCTTT.